This TCR beta chain was recorded in a study of beta chain features in type 1 diabetes. Germline assignment: CDR1 SQVTM and CDR2 ANQGSEA. The CDR3 is made up of 12 amino acids. The ends were cut back, 4 bases at V and 3 bases at J, with 10 bases in the middle. Expressed TCRB transcripts were sequenced because the isolated RNA had all been reverse transcribed beforehand. The protocol was immunoSEQ multiplex PCR, while the TCRdb copy is restricted to in-frame clones and leaves out a portion. The table includes 150,000 to 200,000 clones, roughly an eighth detected once. The genes are TRBV29-1 and TRBJ2-7; D gene unclear. This clonotype originated in a woman between 18 and 29 years old in good health. The sample comprised central memory CD4+ T cells from blood. The CDR3 sequence: CSVGATRYEQYF. The CDR3 DNA follows: TGCAGCGTTGGGGCAACTCGCTACGAGCAGTACTTC.